The 13 T cell receptor beta chains below were found in one sample sequenced in a study of beta chain features in type 1 diabetes. Expressed TCRB transcripts got sequenced, as all isolated RNA was reverse transcribed. Clones were sequenced by immunoSEQ multiplex PCR, and TCRdb holds only the in-frame ones, with some missing. Of a few hundred thousand clones in the sample, approximately 11% were seen once. Sequencing was done on a sample of central memory CD4+ T cells from blood. These receptors all come from a man younger than 35 in good health.

The V and J genes are TRBV5-4 and TRBJ2-2; 9 bases match TRBD1. CDR3 length: 16 amino acids. V dropped 4 bases and J dropped 7; count of bases not matched to a gene: 11. Germline V gene lookup returns CDR1 SGHNT and CDR2 YYREEE (reference sequence). The chain's CDR3 is CASSMAPGQGFGELFF. As DNA, the CDR3 is TGTGCCAGCAGCATGGCCCCCGGACAGGGGTTCGGGGAGCTGTTTTTT.

The chain has TRBV5-1 and TRBJ1-2, with TRBD1 matching over 7 bases. V shed 0 bases, J shed 8 bases, and the junction held 7 bases outside the gene matches. Germline values: CDR1 SGHRS, CDR2 YFSETQ. CDR3 size: 14 residues. In nucleotides, the CDR3 is TGCGCCAGCAGCTTGGATGGACAGGCTTCGGGCTACACCTTC. Its protein product is CASSLDGQASGYTF.

This clone came up a few times. The chain employs TRBV5-4 and TRBJ2-3; D unclear. CDR3 length: 16 residues. Trimming cost V 4 bases and J 0 bases, with 15 bases left between them. Germline-derived CDR1 and CDR2 are SGHNT and YYREEE (reference sequence). CDR3 nucleotide sequence: TGTGCCAGCAGCCCTCGAAAAGAGACCAGCACAGATACGCAGTATTTT. This sequence encodes CASSPRKETSTDTQYF.

V and J are TRBV29-1 and TRBJ2-2, with D possibly TRBD1 on 6 matching bases. This CDR3 spans 14 amino acids. Per the germline V gene, CDR1 is SQVTM and CDR2 is ANQGSEA. V lost 3 bases and J lost 2, with 10 bases in between. The CDR3: CSVEGAGNTGELFF. CDR3 bases: TGCAGCGTTGAGGGGGCAGGAAACACCGGGGAGCTGTTTTTT.

The sample holds a few counts of this clone. The chain has TRBV12-5 and TRBJ1-2; unclear D gene. V was clipped by 7 bases and J by 7 bases, with 16 bases between them. Looked up from germline, CDR1 is LGHNT and CDR2 is FRNRAP. CDR3 length: 13 residues. CDR3: CASAASGLRGYTF. CDR3 DNA: TGTGCTAGTGCCGCCTCGGGGTTACGTGGCTACACCTTC.

V and J are TRBV5-1 and TRBJ2-7, with 7 bases fitting TRBD1. The CDR3 covers 14 residues. Trimming removed 4 bases from V and 4 bases from J; junction bases left unmatched: 8. The germline V gene encodes CDR1 SGHRS and CDR2 YFSETQ. DNA for the CDR3: TGCGCCAGCAGCAAAAACAGGGGCGAGTACGAGCAGTACTTC. Translating gives CASSKNRGEYEQYF.

This clone was counted between two and nine times. This clone may be a read error of a much larger clone one base away. The chain uses TRBV27 and TRBJ1-5; possible D gene TRBD1, 6 bases. The CDR3 runs 12 residues. Germline V gene data show CDR1 as MNHEY and CDR2 as SMNVEV (reference sequence). V was clipped by 5 bases and J by 9 bases, with 11 bases between them. For the CDR3, the DNA is TGTGCCAGCAGTGGGGGCGGTGGGCCCCAGCATTTT. Translated, it gives CASSGGGGPQHF.

The chain has TRBV9 and TRBJ2-1; either TRBD1 or TRBD2 may supply D (5 bases each). The CDR3 runs 14 residues. The ends were cut back, 4 bases at V and 0 bases at J, with 8 bases in the middle. Germline V gene sequence: CDR1 SGDLS, CDR2 YYNGEE. The CDR3 reads CASSPGSSYNEQFF. CDR3 DNA: TGTGCCAGCAGCCCAGGGAGCTCCTACAATGAGCAGTTCTTC.

This clone was counted between two and nine times. This sequence joins TRBV4-1 and TRBJ2-1; D uncertain. V lost 4 bases, J lost 0 bases, and 10 bases lay in between. Germline CDR1 reads MGHRA; CDR2 reads YSYEKL. The CDR3 runs 15 residues. CDR3 region: CASSPTRFSYNEQFF. The CDR3 coding sequence is TGCGCCAGCAGCCCGACTCGGTTCTCCTACAATGAGCAGTTCTTC.

This clone has just a few counts. J is TRBJ2-7 and V is TRBV11-3; TRBD1 might be the D (5 bases). The V gene's germline CDR1 is SGHNT and CDR2 YENEEA. V was shortened by 2 bases and J by 5 bases, with 10 bases between the two germline ends. CDR3 length equals 13 residues. Here the CDR3 reads CASSLSPGHEQYF. The CDR3 bases are TGTGCCAGCAGCTTATCGCCAGGGCACGAGCAGTACTTC.

This chain uses TRBV6-5 with TRBJ2-7; no firm D call. CDR3 length: 15 residues. The V gene's germline CDR1 is MNHEY and CDR2 SVGAGI. V was pared by 3 bases and J by 4 bases, with 16 bases between. The DNA for the CDR3 is TGTGCCAGCAGTTATCAACCCTCCGTTCTGTACGAGCAGTACTTC. Translating gives CASSYQPSVLYEQYF.

The rearrangement links TRBV29-1 to TRBJ2-5, with TRBD2 identical over 12 bases. CDR3 length: 12 amino acids. Germline V gene sequence: CDR1 SQVTM, CDR2 ANQGSEA. V lost 6 bases to trimming and J lost 6 bases; unmatched junction nucleotides: 2. This CDR3 is CSVGTSGQTQYF. The CDR3 coding sequence is TGCAGCGTCGGGACTAGCGGGCAGACCCAGTACTTC.

This sequence joins TRBV5-1 and TRBJ2-7; TRBD1 or TRBD2 may be the D gene (6 bases each). This CDR3 spans 15 amino acids. Trimming stripped 4 bases from V and 2 bases from J, with 16 bases between. In germline, CDR1 is SGHRS, CDR2 YFSETQ. CDR3 sequence reads: CASSGGQGATYEQYF. The CDR3 coding sequence is TGCGCCAGCAGCGGGGGGCAGGGAGCAACCTACGAGCAGTACTTC.